The rows below give T cell receptor beta chains drawn from one sample of a study of beta chain features in type 1 diabetes. Clones were read by immunoSEQ multiplex PCR, and TCRdb kept only the in-frame ones, dropping some. Among hundreds of thousands of clones, 10% to 15% were seen once, and the ten largest hold approximately 0.015%. The specimen sequenced was naive CD4+ T cells from blood. Receptors were obtained from a man in his late teens or twenties in good health. The CDR3 runs from the conserved cysteine through the conserved F or W.

V gene	J gene	CDR3 protein
TRBV7-2	TRBJ2-3	CASSPPPSGRTDTQYF
TRBV7-2	TRBJ1-3	CASSPRTGGVNTIYF
TRBV9	TRBJ2-5	CASSVEASGRQETQYF
TRBV13	TRBJ2-7	CASTSRGTYYEQYF
TRBV18	TRBJ2-5	CASSPLAGVRETQYF
TRBV18	TRBJ2-7	CASSPQGAVEEQYF
TRBV29-1	TRBJ2-5	CSAHRGGETQYF
TRBV5-1	TRBJ2-5	CASSHRTEETQYF
TRBV5-1	TRBJ1-1	CASSFGGNRNTEAFF
TRBV2	TRBJ2-3	CAAHRGGTDTQYF
TRBV14	TRBJ2-7	CASRPGTSGDYEQYF
TRBV29-1	TRBJ1-4	CSVEDPVRAGGKLFF
TRBV30	TRBJ2-2	CAWIRGVTGELFF
TRBV6-5	TRBJ2-5	CASSTIFGHSGTQYF
TRBV30	TRBJ1-4	CAWSWSREKLFF
TRBV6-5	TRBJ2-7	CASSYSFVAGGYEQYF
TRBV4-1	TRBJ2-7	CASSQDGGAGARYEQYF
TRBV7-2	TRBJ2-4	CASSARGWDIQYF
TRBV5-4	TRBJ2-3	CASSPAGSGRSTDTQYF
TRBV4-1	TRBJ2-7	CASSRPSYEQYF
TRBV30	TRBJ2-7	CAWSVFRQGLLF
TRBV7-2	TRBJ2-2	CASSLVPSGRNTGELFF